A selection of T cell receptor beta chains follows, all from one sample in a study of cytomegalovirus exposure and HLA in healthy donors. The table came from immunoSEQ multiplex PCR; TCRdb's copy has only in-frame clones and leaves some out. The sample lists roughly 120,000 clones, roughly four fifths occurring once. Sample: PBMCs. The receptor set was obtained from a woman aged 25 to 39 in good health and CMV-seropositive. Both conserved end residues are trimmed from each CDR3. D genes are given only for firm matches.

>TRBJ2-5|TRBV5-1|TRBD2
ASSTSGGQETQY
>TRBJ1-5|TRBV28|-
ASKRAQQPQH
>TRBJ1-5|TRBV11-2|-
ASSPPGQILMPQH
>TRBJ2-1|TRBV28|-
ASSPGLPSRDEQF
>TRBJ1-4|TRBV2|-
ASSDRVGEKLF
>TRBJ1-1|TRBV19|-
ASSIDRAGGAF
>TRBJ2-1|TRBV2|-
ASSEVLAAYNEQF
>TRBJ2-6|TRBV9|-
ASSVDLGASGANVLT
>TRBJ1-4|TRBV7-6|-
ASSSLSGGLKEKLF
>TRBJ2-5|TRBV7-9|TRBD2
ASSPPGGEVETQY
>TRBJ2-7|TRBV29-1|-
SVRKGNEQY
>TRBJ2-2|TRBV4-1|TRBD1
ASSQETGTMNTGELF
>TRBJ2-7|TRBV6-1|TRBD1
ASRGTGGIGVEQY
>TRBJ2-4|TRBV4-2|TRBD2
ASSQVVTSGSLGNIQY
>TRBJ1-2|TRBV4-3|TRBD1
ASSPGTDNYGYT
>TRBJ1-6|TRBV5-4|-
ASSSGQLGPYNSPLH
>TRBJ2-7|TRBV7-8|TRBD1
ASSLGILGDRVYEQY